What follows are 6 T cell receptor beta chains derived from one specimen sequenced in a study of blood T cell repertoires in COVID-19. TCRdb's copy holds only in-frame clones and misses some; the assay was immunoSEQ multiplex PCR. The sample yields about 130,000 clones, approximately 81% seen once. Sequenced: peripheral blood. The receptor set was obtained from a man older than 75 with COVID-19, enrolled during active disease.

The rearrangement uses TRBV24-1 and TRBJ2-1, with 10 bases that match TRBD2. This CDR3 comprises 15 residues. The germline V gene encodes CDR1 KGHDR and CDR2 SFDVKD. J was trimmed by 8 bases and V by 4 bases; bases with no gene match: 7. CDR3 coding DNA: TGTGCCACCAGTGACCCGGGACTAGCGTACGATGAGCAGTTCTTC. Amino acids: CATSDPGLAYDEQFF.

CDR3: CASSPSGEGTGELFF. The CDR3 coding sequence is TGTGCCAGCAGTCCGTCGGGAGAGGGCACCGGGGAGCTGTTTTTT. The gene calls are TRBV6-5 and TRBJ2-2, with TRBD2 as a possible D gene (6 bases). Germline assignment: CDR1 MNHEY and CDR2 SVGAGI. The CDR3 is 15 amino acids. The V end was cut by 5 bases, the J end by 4 bases, with 14 bases between.

The rearrangement links TRBV27 to TRBJ2-7; TRBD1 aligns across 8 bases. The CDR3 is made up of 13 amino acids. Germline V gene lookup returns CDR1 MNHEY and CDR2 SMNVEV (reference sequence). The junction had 2 bases not matched to a gene; V was cut back by 5 bases and J by 2 bases. CDR3 DNA: TGTGCCAGCAGTATGACAGGGGCCTACGAGCAGTACTTC. Translating it yields CASSMTGAYEQYF.

V is TRBV5-1 and J is TRBJ1-5; D perhaps matches TRBD1 (6 bases). Germline V gene data show CDR1 as SGHRS and CDR2 as YFSETQ. Deletions cut 0 bases from V and 0 bases from J, with 10 bases between. CDR3 length equals 16 residues. The CDR3, as DNA: TGCGCCAGCAGCTTGGGAGAGGGGGATAGCAATCAGCCCCAGCATTTT. Amino acids: CASSLGEGDSNQPQHF.

The chain joins TRBV10-2 to TRBJ2-1, with 12 bases lining up with TRBD2. There are 16 residues in the CDR3. V lost 6 bases, J lost 5 bases, and 8 bases stayed unmatched. From germline, CDR1 is WSHSY and CDR2 SAAADI. CDR3 bases: TGCGCCAGCAGAGAAGTACTAGCGGGAGGCAACAATGAGCAGTTCTTC. Encoded protein: CASREVLAGGNNEQFF.

This clone was seen a few times. This chain connects TRBV6-5 to TRBJ2-7; TRBD1 aligns across 7 bases. This CDR3 region has 13 residues. The V segment lost 4 bases and the J segment 5 bases; nucleotides outside the gene matches: 5. The germline V gene has CDR1 MNHEY and CDR2 SVGAGI. The chain's CDR3 is CASSSDRAHEQYF. DNA for the CDR3: TGTGCCAGCAGTTCCGACAGGGCCCACGAGCAGTACTTC.